This entry concerns a single TCR beta chain. The read falls 3 residues short of the CDR3 end, and the missing part is taken from the germline J gene. TCRdb's table, derived via immunoSEQ multiplex PCR, lists solely in-frame clones and lacks some. This sample's table has 25,000 to 35,000 clones. The data stem from a study of T cells in women clearing cervical HPV infection. This CDR3 spans 14 amino acids. Looked up from germline, CDR1 is MNHEY and CDR2 is SVGEGT. The V and J ends lost 2 bases and 2 bases respectively, with 10 bases between them. The origin of this receptor is a woman aged 18 to 69 with a cervical HPV16 infection that either progressed to CIN3+ or cleared (not recorded which). The rearrangement links TRBV6-2 or TRBV6-3 to TRBJ2-7; D unclear. The sample comprised blood buffy coat. CDR3 sequence: CASSYVSEAYEQYF. The DNA read from the CDR3 is TGTGCCAGCAGTTACGTATCAGAAGCCTACGAG.